A single sample is the source of the 13 T cell receptor beta chains below, sequenced in a study of T cell responses to AZD1222 COVID-19 vaccine. TCRdb's table, derived via immunoSEQ multiplex PCR, lists solely in-frame clones and lacks some. In the table there are 120,000 to 150,000 clones, around 90% of which are singletons. The sample here was peripheral blood, taken 28 days after the second AZD1222 dose. Every receptor here comes from an adult who received the AZD1222 COVID-19 vaccine.

The V call is TRBV28, the J call TRBJ2-1, with TRBD2 matching over 7 bases. J lost 2 bases, V lost 1 base, and 5 bases had no gene match. Germline V gives CDR1 MDHEN, CDR2 SYDVKM. The CDR3 covers 16 residues. CDR3 nucleotides: TGTGCCAGCAGTTTATCCGGACTAGGCACCTACAATGAGCAGTTCTTC. The encoded protein is CASSLSGLGTYNEQFF.

The chain employs TRBV2 and TRBJ1-1; 7 nucleotides align to TRBD1. The J segment lost 1 base and the V segment lost 8 bases, leaving 10 bases of the junction unmatched. This CDR3 has 15 residues. In germline, CDR1 is SNHLY, CDR2 FYNNEI. This CDR3 is CASRPRTGSNTEAFF. DNA of the CDR3: TGTGCCAGCCGCCCCCGGACAGGATCGAACACTGAAGCTTTCTTT.

J is TRBJ2-3 and V is TRBV20-1; unclear D gene. The length of the CDR3 is 11 residues. Germline V gene data show CDR1 as DFQATT and CDR2 as SNEGSKA (reference sequence). Trimming pared 3 bases from V and 1 base from J, leaving 2 bases between. In DNA, the CDR3 is TGCAGTGCTAGCCGCACAGATACGCAGTATTTT. It codes for CSASRTDTQYF.

The V gene is TRBV7-9, the J gene TRBJ1-3; tentatively, D is TRBD1 (5 bases). This CDR3 is built from 16 residues. CDR1 and CDR2 (germline): SEHNR, FQNEAQ (reference sequence). The ends were cut back, 4 bases at V and 0 bases at J, with 13 bases in the middle. CDR3 region: CASSYLGGYSGNTIYF. CDR3 in DNA: TGTGCCAGCAGCTACCTTGGGGGGTACTCTGGAAACACCATATATTTT.

The genes are TRBV25-1 and TRBJ1-3; 9 bases fit TRBD1. This CDR3 contains 16 residues. The germline V gene has CDR1 MGHDK and CDR2 SYGVNS. Trimming cost V 6 bases and J 0 bases; bases outside gene matches: 6. The CDR3: CASRPGQGSSGNTIYF. The CDR3 DNA follows: TGTGCCAGCAGGCCCGGACAGGGGAGCTCTGGAAACACCATATATTTT.

This chain joins TRBV13 and TRBJ2-2; D is possibly TRBD1 (6 bases). From germline, CDR1 is PRHDT and CDR2 FYEKMQ (reference sequence). This CDR3 has 12 amino acids. V was shortened by 8 bases and J by 7 bases, with 11 bases between the two germline ends. CDR3: CASSLGGGELFF. The CDR3 nucleotides read TGTGCCAGCTCATTAGGGGGCGGGGAGCTGTTTTTT.

CDR3 in amino acids: CASSTPPGREQPQHF. The DNA for the CDR3 is TGTGCCAGTAGTACCCCCCCCGGGCGCGAACAGCCCCAGCATTTT. The chain couples TRBV19 to TRBJ1-5; no definite D call. The germline V gene encodes CDR1 LNHDA and CDR2 SQIVND (reference sequence). The CDR3 length is 15 residues. V lost 4 bases, J lost 7 bases, and 17 bases lay in between.

V usage is TRBV5-6 and J usage is TRBJ1-1; unclear D gene. Germline CDR1 and CDR2: SGHDT and YYEEEE. V was clipped by 2 bases and J by 5 bases, with 10 bases between them. The CDR3 extends over 13 amino acids. CDR3 nucleotide sequence: TGTGCCAGCAGCTTTAGGGTCAGAACTGAAGCTTTCTTT. Protein sequence: CASSFRVRTEAFF. The full variable domain, its missing parts supplied by reference TRBV5-6 and TRBJ1-1, is DAGVTQSPTHLIKTRGQQVTLRCSPKSGHDTVSWYQQALGQGPQFIFQYYEEEERQRGNFPDRFSGHQFPNYSSELNVNALLLGDSALYLCASSFRVRTEAFFGQGTRLTVV.

V usage is TRBV6-6 and J usage is TRBJ2-5, with D possibly being TRBD2 (6 bases). The CDR3 sequence is 13 residues long. Germline CDR1 and CDR2: MNHNY and SVGAGI (reference sequence). Trimming stripped 6 bases from V and 5 bases from J, with 13 bases between. This CDR3 is CASSTNRGETQYF. In DNA, the CDR3 is TGTGCCAGCAGCACGAATCGGGGGGAGACCCAGTACTTC.

This clone has more than one count but fewer than ten. The chain is built from TRBV12-3 or TRBV12-4 and TRBJ1-1, with a possible D match to TRBD1 (5 bases). The CDR3 length is 12 residues. Between the trimmed V and J ends, which lost 2 bases and 11 bases, there was a span of 12 bases. The CDR3 is CASSLQRGKAFF. CDR3 sequence (DNA): TGTGCCAGCAGTTTACAGAGGGGTAAGGCTTTCTTT.

V gene TRBV6-6 combines with J gene TRBJ1-2; D is unclear. This CDR3 is 15 amino acids long. The V gene's germline CDR1 is MNHNY and CDR2 SVGAGI (reference sequence). Trimming removed 4 bases at V and 4 bases at J, with 16 bases between. The CDR3 protein is CASSSPSGASYGYTF. The DNA of the CDR3 is TGTGCCAGCAGTTCCCCCTCCGGAGCTAGCTATGGCTACACCTTC.

This chain joins TRBV2 and TRBJ1-1; D gene ambiguous. The length of the CDR3 is 13 residues. Trimming left V 0 bases short and J 5 bases short, with 7 bases between. Germline CDR1 SNHLY, CDR2 FYNNEI. CDR3 loop: CASSEALPTEAFF. In nucleotides, the CDR3 is TGTGCCAGCAGTGAAGCGCTCCCTACTGAAGCTTTCTTT. Together with reference TRBV2 and TRBJ1-1, the CDR3 gives the full variable domain: EPEVTQTPSHQVTQMGQEVILRCVPISNHLYFYWYRQILGQKVEFLVSFYNNEISEKSEIFDDQFSVERPDGSNFTLKIRSTKLEDSAMYFCASSEALPTEAFFGQGTRLTVV.

The chain is built from TRBV2 and TRBJ2-2; 9 nucleotides align to TRBD2. Germline CDR1 is SNHLY and CDR2 is FYNNEI. The CDR3 has 15 residues. V was pared by 11 bases and J by 2 bases, with 9 bases of the junction left unmatched. In DNA, the CDR3 is TGTGCCCGCGGGGGGGGGCTGGCCAACACCGGGGAGCTGTTTTTT. Translating it yields CARGGGLANTGELFF.